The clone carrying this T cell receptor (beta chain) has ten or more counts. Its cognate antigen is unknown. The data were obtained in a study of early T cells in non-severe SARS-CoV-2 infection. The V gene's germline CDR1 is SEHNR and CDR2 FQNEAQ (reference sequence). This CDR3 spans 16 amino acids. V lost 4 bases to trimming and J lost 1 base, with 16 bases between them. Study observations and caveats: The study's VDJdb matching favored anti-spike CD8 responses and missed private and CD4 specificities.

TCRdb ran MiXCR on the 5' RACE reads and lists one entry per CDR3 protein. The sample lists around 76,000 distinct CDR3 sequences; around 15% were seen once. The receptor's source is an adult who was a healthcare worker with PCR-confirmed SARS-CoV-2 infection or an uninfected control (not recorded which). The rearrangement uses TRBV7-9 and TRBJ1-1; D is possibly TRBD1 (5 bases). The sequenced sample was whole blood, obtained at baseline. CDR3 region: CASSSQRTGPNTEAFF. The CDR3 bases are TGTGCCAGCAGCTCCCAGAGGACGGGACCGAACACTGAAGCTTTCTTT.